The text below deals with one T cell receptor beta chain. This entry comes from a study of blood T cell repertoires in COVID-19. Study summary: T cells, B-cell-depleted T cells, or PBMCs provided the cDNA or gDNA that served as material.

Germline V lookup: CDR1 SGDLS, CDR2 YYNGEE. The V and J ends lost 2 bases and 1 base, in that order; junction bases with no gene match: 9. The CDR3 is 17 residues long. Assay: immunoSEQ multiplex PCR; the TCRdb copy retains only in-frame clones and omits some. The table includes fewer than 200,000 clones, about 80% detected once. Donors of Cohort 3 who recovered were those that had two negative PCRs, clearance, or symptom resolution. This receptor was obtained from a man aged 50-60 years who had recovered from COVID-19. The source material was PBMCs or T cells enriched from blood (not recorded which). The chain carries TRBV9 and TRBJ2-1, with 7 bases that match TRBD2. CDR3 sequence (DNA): TGTGCCAGCAGCGTGGCTACTAGCGCACGTTCCTACAATGAGCAGTTCTTC. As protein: CASSVATSARSYNEQFF. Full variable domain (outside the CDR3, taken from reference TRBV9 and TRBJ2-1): DSGVTQTPKHLITATGQRVTLRCSPRSGDLSVYWYQQSLDQGLQFLIQYYNGEERAKGNILERFSAQQFPDLHSELNLSSLELGDSALYFCASSVATSARSYNEQFFGPGTRLTVL.